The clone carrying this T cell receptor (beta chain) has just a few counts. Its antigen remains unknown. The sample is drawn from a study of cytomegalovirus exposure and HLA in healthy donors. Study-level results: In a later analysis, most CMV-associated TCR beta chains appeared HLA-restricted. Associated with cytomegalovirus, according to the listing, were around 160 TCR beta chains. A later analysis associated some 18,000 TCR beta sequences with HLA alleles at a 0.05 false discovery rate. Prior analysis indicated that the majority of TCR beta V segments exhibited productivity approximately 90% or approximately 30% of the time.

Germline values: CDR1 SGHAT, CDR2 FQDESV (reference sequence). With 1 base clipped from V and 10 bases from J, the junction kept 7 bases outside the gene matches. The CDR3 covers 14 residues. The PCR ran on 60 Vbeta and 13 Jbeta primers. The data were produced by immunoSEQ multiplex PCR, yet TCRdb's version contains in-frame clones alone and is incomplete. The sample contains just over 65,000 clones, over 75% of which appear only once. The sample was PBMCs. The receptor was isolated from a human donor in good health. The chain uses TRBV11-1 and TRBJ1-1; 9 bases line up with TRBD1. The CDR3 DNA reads TGTGCCAGCAGCTTAGAAGGGACAGGGTGTGGAGCTTTCTTT. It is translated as CASSLEGTGCGAFF.